This T cell receptor (beta chain) was obtained from a study of blood T cell repertoires in COVID-19 (dated by TCRdb to 2020 to 2021). Regarding the study in general: Collaborator samples came from the United States, Italy and Spain and covered acute and convalescent phases of COVID-19. The prospective study material was composed of cDNA or gDNA derived from T cells, B-cell-depleted T cells, or PBMCs. Deeply sampled blood TCRbeta repertoires from subjects exposed to, actively infected with, or recovered from COVID-19 were included in the dataset. A freely available public database, intended as a resource for researchers studying the immune response to SARS-CoV-2, is where the repertoires were released. Samples came from the ongoing ImmuneRACE study (first 160 participants) plus 1,254 subjects from 6 global collaborators. Sample metadata almost always included a de-identified subject ID, COVID-19 status, age in years and sex. HLA class I and class II types, where available, came from metadata supplied by the sample provider rather than from assay-based typing.

The immunoSEQ Assay, a bias-controlled multiplex PCR, was used to amplify TCRbeta CDR3 regions from genomic DNA. As for the original processing: Within the assay, amplification of reference gene primers was used to estimate how many nucleated cells each sample contained. To quantify the absolute abundance of each unique TCRbeta CDR3 rearrangement, sequence reads were collapsed and filtered. For each sample, productive Simpson clonality was calculated as the square root of Simpson's diversity index across productive rearrangements. Sourced from immuneACCESS, this table was stored by TCRdb with only in-frame sequences that have V and J called. A share of the clones is absent; for the studies checked, an unresolved V gene accounts for under half, and the remainder has no known explanation. V and J calls and clone size are as listed in that table; D and trimming were resolved from the DNA. The sample profile shows 78,000 or so clones; approximately 80% of them were found once. The ten largest clones add up to approximately 12% of the sample.

The V end gives up 3 bases and the J end 2 bases, leaving 6 bases in the junction not matched to a gene. CDR1 is given as DFQATT and CDR2 as SNEGSKA, both from the germline V gene (reference sequence). Including the terminal cysteine and phenylalanine, the CDR3 comprises 14 residues. Only the CDR3 DNA is retained, 42 bases long and in frame from the first base. The collaborating institutions used their own protocols to collect whole blood in K2EDTA tubes. For TCRbeta analysis, collaborators shipped samples in one of three forms: frozen whole blood, isolated PBMCs, or DNA extracted from either of those sample types. This clone came up once. Its antigen specificity is not known. Base-call qualities are not available, and no considerably larger clone is one nucleotide away. Overall study results and their limits: Clinical and demographic metadata were provided uncurated, with the amount varying by source and participant.

Sample: peripheral blood. The TCR comes from an elderly man with acute or convalescent COVID-19. The chain is made from TRBV20-1 and TRBJ2-7, with 8 bases matching TRBD2. For the CDR3, the sequence is CSASGPGLAYEQYF. The DNA is TGCAGTGCTAGTGGACCGGGACTAGCCTACGAGCAGTACTTC.